This record looks at one T cell receptor beta chain sequence and its context. With V trimmed by 4 bases and J by 6 bases, 11 bases remained unmatched. CDR3 size: 15 residues. The V gene's germline CDR1 is SGHRS and CDR2 YFSETQ. These data are taken from a study of blood T cell repertoires in COVID-19. Study at large: The United States, Italy and Spain supplied acute and convalescent COVID-19 samples. PBMCs, B-cell-depleted T cells, or T cells provided the cDNA or gDNA that made up the material.

Original methodology: Reference gene primers were amplified, and this amplification served to estimate nucleated cell counts. Assay used: immunoSEQ multiplex PCR; TCRdb lists only in-frame clones, some missing. For V, J and clone size, that table is used; D and trimming come from the DNA. The data show hundreds of thousands of clones, roughly four fifths seen once. The sample consisted of peripheral blood. This sequence originates from a woman older than 75 with acute or convalescent COVID-19. The chain recombines TRBV5-1 with TRBJ1-2; the match to TRBD1 covers 8 bases. The CDR3 sequence is CASSRQTGAEDGYTF. For the CDR3, the DNA is TGCGCCAGCAGCCGCCAGACAGGGGCCGAGGATGGCTACACCTTC.